This entry lists 18 T cell receptor beta chains sequenced from one sample in a study of T cells in Graves' hyperthyroidism and ophthalmopathy. The TCR beta CDR3 regions underwent amplification using RNA transcripts as the source. First-round RT-PCR targeting the TCR CDR3 was performed with the HTBI primer set. A single record per CDR3 protein comes from TCRdb applying MiXCR to the multiplex PCR reads. Found here are about 560,000 distinct CDR3 sequences, approximately 16% of them singletons; the top ten hold around a sixth. Sequences were obtained from blood. These receptors were taken from a young woman with Graves' hyperthyroidism.

J is TRBJ2-6 and V is TRBV5-4; D may match TRBD1 or TRBD2 (5 bases each). This CDR3 has 16 amino acids. The germline CDR1 and CDR2 sequences are SGHNT and YYREEE (reference sequence). Trimming removed 0 bases at V and 0 bases at J, with 7 bases between. In DNA, the CDR3 is TGTGCCAGCAGCTTGGCGGGGCTCTCTGGGGCCAACGTCCTGACTTTC. It encodes CASSLAGLSGANVLTF.

This clonotype was counted once. Its ends do not fully match the called genes, so a read error is possible. The chain recombines TRBV20-1 with TRBJ1-2, with D possibly being TRBD1 (6 bases). The CDR3 has 16 amino acids. Germline CDR1 reads DFQATT; CDR2 reads SNEGSKA (reference sequence). The CDR3 here is CGASPQGRLSNYGYTF. The CDR3 DNA reads TGCGGTGCTTCCCCCCAGGGGCGGCTATCTAACTATGGCTACACCTTC.

This clonotype was found many times. This chain uses TRBV2 with TRBJ2-6; D is unresolved. Germline CDR1 is SNHLY and CDR2 is FYNNEI. The CDR3 sequence is 17 residues long. Trimming pared 3 bases from V and 2 bases from J, leaving 14 bases between. CDR3 DNA: TGTGCCAGCAGTGAGAGACACGGGCTAGCTGGGGCCAACGTCCTGACTTTC. Amino acid sequence: CASSERHGLAGANVLTF.

This clonotype was observed at least ten times. The rearrangement links TRBV12-3 or TRBV12-4 to TRBJ1-5; D uncertain. Between the trimmed V and J ends, which lost 8 bases and 0 bases, there was a span of 8 bases. The CDR3 consists of 13 residues. CDR3 in amino acids: CASGRFSNQPQHF. CDR3 nucleotides: TGTGCCAGCGGACGGTTTAGCAATCAGCCCCAGCATTTT.

This clonotype has a count of ten or more. The V gene is TRBV2, the J gene TRBJ1-2; D is unclear. The CDR3 has 13 residues. Germline CDR1 reads SNHLY; CDR2 reads FYNNEI. Trimming took 6 bases from V and 3 from J, leaving 11 bases between them. The CDR3 nucleotides are TGTGCCAGCAGCCCCACAGACTACTATGGCTACACCTTC. This sequence encodes CASSPTDYYGYTF.

This clonotype was counted a few times. This chain connects TRBV6-9 to TRBJ1-5; tentatively, D is TRBD1 (6 bases). The CDR3 spans 12 residues. V was clipped by 7 bases and J by 7 bases, with 11 bases between them. The V gene's germline CDR1 is MNHGY and CDR2 SVAAGI. CDR3 nucleotides: TGTGCCAGCACTGGGGGCGTGCAGCCCCAGCATTTT. This gives the protein CASTGGVQPQHF.

The V call is TRBV27, the J call TRBJ2-2; 9 nucleotides line up with TRBD1. Germline CDR1 and CDR2: MNHEY and SMNVEV (reference sequence). With 4 bases clipped from V and 6 bases from J, the junction kept 3 bases outside the gene matches. CDR3 length: 14 residues. Written as DNA, the CDR3 is TGTGCCAGCAGTTCCCGGGACAGGGCCGGGGAGCTGTTTTTT. This gives the protein CASSSRDRAGELFF.

This clonotype appeared many times. This chain joins TRBV27 and TRBJ1-5; a possible D gene is TRBD1 (5 bases). This CDR3 contains 14 residues. Trimming took 4 bases from V and 6 from J, leaving 13 bases between them. CDR1 MNHEY and CDR2 SMNVEV come from the germline V gene (reference sequence). The CDR3 is CASSSQGFGQPQHF. DNA for the CDR3: TGTGCCAGCAGTTCCCAGGGATTCGGTCAGCCCCAGCATTTT.

This clonotype occurred many times. The genes are TRBV6-2 or TRBV6-3 and TRBJ1-5, with 10 bases identical to TRBD1. The CDR3 runs to 18 residues. Germline V gives CDR1 MNHEY, CDR2 SVGEGT. With V trimmed by 1 base and J by 2 bases, 8 bases remained unmatched. CDR3 coding DNA: TGTGCCAGCAGTTACTTAAGTGGACAGGGGGTAGGCAATCAGCCCCAGCATTTT. As protein: CASSYLSGQGVGNQPQHF.

The table lists this clonotype with many counts. The chain combines TRBV5-8 with TRBJ1-5; 7 nucleotides align to TRBD1. The V segment lost 0 bases and the J segment 5 bases; nucleotides outside the gene matches: 2. CDR1 SGHTS and CDR2 YDEGEE come from the germline V gene. The CDR3 is 14 amino acids. The CDR3 reads CASSLGQGDQPQHF. DNA of the CDR3: TGTGCCAGCAGCTTGGGACAGGGCGATCAGCCCCAGCATTTT.

In its sample, this clonotype was seen a few times. V gene TRBV3-1 combines with J gene TRBJ1-6; unclear D gene. This CDR3 has 11 amino acids. V was clipped by 1 base and J by 13 bases, with 5 bases between them. Germline CDR1 is LGHDT and CDR2 is YNNKEL (reference sequence). The chain's CDR3 is CASSQGAPLHF. CDR3 coding DNA: TGTGCCAGCAGCCAAGGGGCTCCCCTCCACTTT.

This clonotype was seen repeatedly, ten times or more. This chain links TRBV7-9 with TRBJ1-2, with 12 bases lining up with TRBD1. In germline, CDR1 is SEHNR, CDR2 FQNEAQ (reference sequence). The CDR3 totals 15 residues. J was trimmed by 5 bases and V by 5 bases; bases with no gene match: 6. The CDR3 DNA sequence: TGTGCCAGCAGCCTGGGACAGGGGGCGCCATATGGCTACACCTTC. This encodes CASSLGQGAPYGYTF.

This clonotype was detected ten times or more. The chain couples TRBV20-1 to TRBJ2-5, with 13 nucleotides matching TRBD2. CDR3 length: 15 amino acids. V lost 6 bases and J lost 5; bases outside the gene matches: 9. Per germline, CDR1 DFQATT and CDR2 SNEGSKA (reference sequence). CDR3 region: CSAPPLAGGGETQYF. CDR3 in DNA: TGCAGTGCCCCCCCACTAGCGGGAGGGGGGGAGACCCAGTACTTC.

About this clonotype: A much larger clone sits a single nucleotide away, making a read error possible. The rearrangement uses TRBV7-8 and TRBJ1-5; no clear D gene. The CDR3 covers 16 residues. Germline CDR1 reads SGHVS; CDR2 reads FQNEAQ. Here the CDR3 reads CASSLNTPRSNQPQRF. CDR3 nucleotide sequence: TGTGCCAGCAGCTTAAACACCCCACGAAGCAATCAGCCCCAGCGTTTT.

Only a few counts were recorded for this clonotype. This sequence joins TRBV5-1 and TRBJ1-2; D not resolved. V lost 3 bases and J lost 3, with 12 bases in between. The CDR3 length is 14 residues. Germline CDR1 and CDR2: SGHRS and YFSETQ. The CDR3 protein is CASSSYTSDYGYTF. Here the CDR3 DNA reads TGCGCCAGCAGCTCCTACACCTCGGACTATGGCTACACCTTC.

The chain is built from TRBV7-9 and TRBJ2-7, with 8 bases fitting TRBD1. V trimming: 5 bases; J trimming: 4 bases; junction bases outside the gene matches: 7. The CDR3 extends over 14 amino acids. Germline V gene data show CDR1 as SEHNR and CDR2 as FQNEAQ (reference sequence). The CDR3 nucleotides are TGTGCCAGCAGCGTAAGGGACAGGTGGTACGAGCAGTACTTC. This gives the protein CASSVRDRWYEQYF.

The V gene is TRBV7-2, the J gene TRBJ2-7, with 9 nucleotides matching TRBD2. Germline V gives CDR1 SGHTA, CDR2 FQGNSA. CDR3 length: 15 amino acids. The V and J ends lost 5 bases and 2 bases, in that order; junction bases with no gene match: 7. CDR3 amino acids: CASSPSGASPYEQYF. In DNA, the CDR3 is TGTGCCAGCAGCCCTAGCGGGGCTTCCCCCTACGAGCAGTACTTC.

This clonotype was detected ten times or more. The chain has TRBV7-2 and TRBJ2-5; D possibly corresponds to TRBD2 (6 bases). The CDR3 runs 13 residues. Germline values: CDR1 SGHTA, CDR2 FQGNSA. Between the trimmed V and J ends, which lost 4 bases and 4 bases, there was a span of 10 bases. CDR3 sequence (DNA): TGTGCCAGCAGCTCGGGGGTAGCAGAGACCCAGTACTTC. As protein: CASSSGVAETQYF. Full variable domain (outside the CDR3, taken from reference TRBV7-2 and TRBJ2-5): GAGVSQSPSNKVTEKGKDVELRCDPISGHTALYWYRQSLGQGLEFLIYFQGNSAPDKSGLPSDRFSAERTGGSVSTLTIQRTQQEDSAVYLCASSSGVAETQYFGPGTRLLVL.